Listed below are T cell receptor beta chains from one sample, sequenced in a study of human T cells and chemical hapten exposure. One entry per CDR3 protein, called by TCRdb with MiXCR from the RACE reads. Of 150,000 to 200,000 distinct CDR3 sequences listed, roughly 26% are singletons. The sequencing used whole blood, collected in connection with sensitization to the hapten diphenylcyclopropenone (DPC). The receptors originated from a woman aged 18-29 years with alopecia areata. Some clones in this sample may be carry-over from other donors' samples. The conserved cysteine and the conserved F or W are not part of the CDR3 here. Clone size appears in some rows only: once, few, many, or a class for an expanded clone.

>14|few|TRBJ2-3|TRBV4-2
ASSQRIAEYTDTQY
>12|many|TRBJ2-5|TRBV29-1
SASPGSLQETQY
>16|NA|TRBJ1-2|TRBV2
ASSERAGGAVVNYGYT
>12|NA|TRBJ1-1|TRBV7-2
ASSFGSKFTEAF
>9|many|TRBJ1-2|TRBV29-1
SVASRYGYT
>13|once|TRBJ1-1|TRBV7-2
ASSTDRSLNTEAF
>12|NA|TRBJ1-6|TRBV6-5
ASSGGVNNSPLH
>12|few|TRBJ1-1|TRBV4-1
ASSHSVMNTEAF
>13|NA|TRBJ2-5|TRBV7-2
ASSLTPTLQETQY
>11|NA|TRBJ2-3|TRBV5-6
ASSGEPGDTQY
>13|few|TRBJ2-1|TRBV4-1
ASSPTSGSSWEQF
>11|few|TRBJ2-7|TRBV5-1
ASSLVGGSEQY
>11|NA|TRBJ2-3|TRBV6-2/TRBV6-3
ASSYRGTDTQY
>11|NA|TRBJ2-7|TRBV29-1
SVLVTGLNEQY
>13|few|TRBJ2-3|TRBV5-1
ASSFGSGSTDTQY
>12|few|TRBJ2-6|TRBV29-1
SVGGLSGANVLT
>10|NA|TRBJ2-7|TRBV3-1
ASSPNFREQY
>13|NA|TRBJ2-3|TRBV20-1
SATPRGGRGDTQY
>11|few|TRBJ1-1|TRBV29-1
SVRDREQGGAF
>13|NA|TRBJ2-1|TRBV10-3
AISDGRAVGNEQF
>11|few|TRBJ2-3|TRBV4-1
ASSPGREDTQY
>13|few|TRBJ2-3|TRBV6-5
ASSPDSLYTDTQY